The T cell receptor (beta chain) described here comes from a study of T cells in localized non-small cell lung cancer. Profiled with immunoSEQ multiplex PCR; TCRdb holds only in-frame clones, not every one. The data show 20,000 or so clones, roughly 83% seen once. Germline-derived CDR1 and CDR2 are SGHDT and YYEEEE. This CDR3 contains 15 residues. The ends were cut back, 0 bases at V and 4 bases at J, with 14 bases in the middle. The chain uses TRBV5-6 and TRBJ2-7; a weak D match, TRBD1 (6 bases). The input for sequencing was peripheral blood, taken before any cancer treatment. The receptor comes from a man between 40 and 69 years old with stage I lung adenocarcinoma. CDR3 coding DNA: TGTGCCAGCAGCTTGGGAACAGGGAAGCAGTACGAGCAGTACTTC. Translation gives CASSLGTGKQYEQYF.